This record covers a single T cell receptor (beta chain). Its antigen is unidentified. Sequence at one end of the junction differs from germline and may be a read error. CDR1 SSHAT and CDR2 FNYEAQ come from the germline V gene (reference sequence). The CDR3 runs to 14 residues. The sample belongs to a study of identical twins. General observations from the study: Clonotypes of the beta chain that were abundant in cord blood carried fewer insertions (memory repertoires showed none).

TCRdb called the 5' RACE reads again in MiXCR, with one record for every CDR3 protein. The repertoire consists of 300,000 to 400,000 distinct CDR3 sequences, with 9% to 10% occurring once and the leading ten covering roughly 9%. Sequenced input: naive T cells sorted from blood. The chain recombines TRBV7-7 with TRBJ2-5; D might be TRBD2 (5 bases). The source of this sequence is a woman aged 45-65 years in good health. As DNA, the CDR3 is TGTGCTAGCAGCTTAGCTGAACTAGTTGGGACCCAGTACTTC. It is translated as CASSLAELVGTQYF.